This TCR beta chain was identified in a study of blood T cells in healthy people across ages. Primers used in a second PCR of roughly 6 to 12 cycles were a sample-barcoded 5' primer and a J-beta primer mix. TCRdb processed the 5' RACE reads anew with MiXCR; each CDR3 protein has one entry. There are roughly 1.5 million distinct CDR3 sequences in the sample; 40% to 45% occur only once, and less than 5% lies in the top ten. This clonotype occurred a few times. The antigen is unknown. The CDR3 is 14 residues long. Trimming left V 5 bases short and J 10 bases short, with 21 bases between. CDR1 SGHKS and CDR2 YYEKEE come from the germline V gene (reference sequence). Aged roughly 6 to 90, donors were systemically healthy Caucasians from Russia. Study conclusions and caveats: More naive CD4+ cells and higher diversity were found in long-lived than in aged donors. The recorded TCR beta diversity per million T cells decreased in a roughly linear manner with age. In the absence of known donor CMV status, changes in expanded clonotypes were possibly confounded.

This chain links TRBV5-5 with TRBJ1-1; D is unresolved. Sequenced: blood. This clonotype originated in a woman aged 18-29 years in good health. The CDR3 bases are TGTGCCAGCAGGTTCCGGGCCCCAACCGATGGAGCTTTCTTT. Encoded protein: CASRFRAPTDGAFF.